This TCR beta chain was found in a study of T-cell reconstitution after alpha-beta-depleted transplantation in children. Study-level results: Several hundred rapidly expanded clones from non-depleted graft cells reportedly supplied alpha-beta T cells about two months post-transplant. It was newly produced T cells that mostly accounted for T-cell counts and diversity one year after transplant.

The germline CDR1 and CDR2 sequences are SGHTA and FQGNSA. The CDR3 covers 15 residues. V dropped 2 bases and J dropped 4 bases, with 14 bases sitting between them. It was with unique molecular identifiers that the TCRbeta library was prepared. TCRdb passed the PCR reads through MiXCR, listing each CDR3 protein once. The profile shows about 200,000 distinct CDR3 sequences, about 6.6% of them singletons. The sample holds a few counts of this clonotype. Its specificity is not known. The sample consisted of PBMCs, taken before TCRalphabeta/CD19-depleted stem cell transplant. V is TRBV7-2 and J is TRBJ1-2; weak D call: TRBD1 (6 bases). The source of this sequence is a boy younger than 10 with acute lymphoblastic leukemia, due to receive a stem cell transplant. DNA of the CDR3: TGTGCCAGCAGCTTATGGGGGCGGCGGAGCTATGGCTACACCTTC. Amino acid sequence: CASSLWGRRSYGYTF.